The clone carrying this T cell receptor (beta chain) was seen many times. Its matching antigen is unknown. This specimen comes from a study of T cells in Graves' hyperthyroidism and ophthalmopathy. Study observations and caveats: Progression to ophthalmopathy was predicted a median of roughly 6.8 months early. Also found in blood were most expanded thyroid clonotypes above 0.001. A model of 13 V-J features distinguished ophthalmopathy from stable hyperthyroidism.

Diagnosis relied on clinical symptoms, serum thyroxine and TRAb, thyroid ultrasound and orbital computed tomography. Looked up from germline, CDR1 is MDHEN and CDR2 is SYDVKM. The CDR3 sequence is 15 residues long. Trimming left V 5 bases short and J 4 bases short, with 17 bases between. TCR beta CDR3 sequences were amplified from RNA transcripts. Carried out on the TCR CDR3, a first-round RT-PCR used the HTBI primer set. One entry per CDR3 protein results from TCRdb running MiXCR on the multiplex PCR reads. The repertoire has 330,000 or so distinct CDR3 sequences, around 18% of them found once; the top ten carry about 16%.

Sequenced: blood. J is TRBJ1-1 and V is TRBV28; D is perhaps TRBD1 (5 bases). This TCR was sampled from a woman aged 35 to 49 with Graves' ophthalmopathy. This CDR3 reads CASSPLTGGTTEAFF. In nucleotides, the CDR3 is TGTGCCAGCAGTCCCTTAACTGGGGGGACCACTGAAGCTTTCTTT. The full variable domain, completed using reference TRBV28 and TRBJ1-1, is DVKVTQSSRYLVKRTGEKVFLECVQDMDHENMFWYRQDPGLGLRLIYFSYDVKMKEKGDIPEGYSVSREKKERFSLILESASTNQTSMYLCASSPLTGGTTEAFFGQGTRLTVV.